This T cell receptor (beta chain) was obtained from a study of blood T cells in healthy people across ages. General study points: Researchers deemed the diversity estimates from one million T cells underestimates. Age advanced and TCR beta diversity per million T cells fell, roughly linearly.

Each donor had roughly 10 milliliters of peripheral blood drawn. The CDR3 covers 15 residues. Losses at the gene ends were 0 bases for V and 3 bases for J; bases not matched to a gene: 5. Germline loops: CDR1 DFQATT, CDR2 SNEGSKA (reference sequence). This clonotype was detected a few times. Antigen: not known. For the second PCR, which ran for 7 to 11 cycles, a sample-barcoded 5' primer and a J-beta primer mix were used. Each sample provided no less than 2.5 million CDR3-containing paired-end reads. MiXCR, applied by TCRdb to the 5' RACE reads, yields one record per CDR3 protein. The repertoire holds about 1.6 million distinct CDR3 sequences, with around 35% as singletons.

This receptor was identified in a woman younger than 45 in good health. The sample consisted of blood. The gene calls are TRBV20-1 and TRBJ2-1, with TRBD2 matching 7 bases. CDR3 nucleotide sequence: TGCAGTGCTAGAGATCTAGCGGACCACTACAATGAGCAGTTCTTC. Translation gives CSARDLADHYNEQFF.